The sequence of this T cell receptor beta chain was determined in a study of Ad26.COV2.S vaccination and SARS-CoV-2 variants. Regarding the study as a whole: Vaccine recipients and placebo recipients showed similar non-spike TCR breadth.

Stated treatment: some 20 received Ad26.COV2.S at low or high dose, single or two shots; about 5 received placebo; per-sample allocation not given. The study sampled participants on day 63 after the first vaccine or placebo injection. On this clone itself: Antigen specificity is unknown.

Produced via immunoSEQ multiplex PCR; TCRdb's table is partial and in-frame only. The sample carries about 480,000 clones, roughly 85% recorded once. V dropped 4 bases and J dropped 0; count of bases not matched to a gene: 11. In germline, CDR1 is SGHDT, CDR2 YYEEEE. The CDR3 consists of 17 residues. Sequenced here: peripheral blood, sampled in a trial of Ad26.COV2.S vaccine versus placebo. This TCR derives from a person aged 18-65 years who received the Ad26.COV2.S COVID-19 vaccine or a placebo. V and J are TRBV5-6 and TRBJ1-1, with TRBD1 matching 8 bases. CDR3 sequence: CASSDPQGAGMNTEAFF. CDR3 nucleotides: TGTGCCAGCAGCGATCCTCAGGGGGCGGGGATGAACACTGAAGCTTTCTTT. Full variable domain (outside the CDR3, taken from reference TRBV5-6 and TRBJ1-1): DAGVTQSPTHLIKTRGQQVTLRCSPKSGHDTVSWYQQALGQGPQFIFQYYEEEERQRGNFPDRFSGHQFPNYSSELNVNALLLGDSALYLCASSDPQGAGMNTEAFFGQGTRLTVV.